This record looks at one TCR beta chain sequence and its context. Measured with immunoSEQ multiplex PCR; TCRdb has only the in-frame clones, and not every one. Of 250,000 or so clones listed, 87% are singletons. This record belongs to a study of cytomegalovirus exposure and HLA in healthy donors. Whole-study context: The 666 first-cohort repertoires shared a platform with the approximately 120 validation repertoires, as reported in a later analysis.

The germline gives CDR1 SGHRS, CDR2 YFSETQ. With V trimmed by 8 bases and J by 6 bases, 10 bases remained unmatched. CDR3 length: 14 residues. The sequence came from a man aged 18-30 years in good health and CMV-seronegative. V gene TRBV5-1 combines with J gene TRBJ2-3, with TRBD1 matching over 9 bases. Material: PBMCs. CDR3: CASLRDRVGDTQYF. The CDR3 coding sequence is TGCGCCAGTCTCCGGGACAGGGTCGGGGATACGCAGTATTTT. The full variable domain, rest sourced from reference TRBV5-1 and TRBJ2-3, is KAGVTQTPRYLIKTRGQQVTLSCSPISGHRSVSWYQQTPGQGLQFLFEYFSETQRNKGNFPGRFSGRQFSNSRSEMNVSTLELGDSALYLCASLRDRVGDTQYFGPGTRLTVL.